The table lists the clone carrying this T cell receptor beta chain with a few counts. Its specificity is unknown. TCRdb re-called the RT-PCR reads through MiXCR, storing one row per CDR3 protein. The table includes 550,000 to 600,000 distinct CDR3 sequences, 12% detected once. The sample originates from a study of response to subunit inactivated influenza vaccine. The study's findings and limits: The authors put forward the suggestion that each seasonal influenza vaccination may bring in only a limited number of new T cells.

The CDR3 runs 17 residues. Trimming removed 1 base from V and 6 bases from J; junction bases left unmatched: 10. Germline V gene sequence: CDR1 SGHTA, CDR2 FQGNSA. This clonotype originated in a man in his fifties who received an inactivated influenza vaccine. V gene TRBV7-2 combines with J gene TRBJ2-1; TRBD2 matches 9 bases. The source material was PBMCs from blood, sampled on the day of vaccination. The CDR3 DNA follows: TGTGCCAGCAGCTTAGGCCCTAGCGGGATCGCGGGCAATGAGCAGTTCTTC. Translation: CASSLGPSGIAGNEQFF.